These 24 T cell receptor beta chains share one sample of origin, sequenced in a study of blood T cells in healthy people across ages. A second PCR, run for roughly 7 to 11 cycles, used a sample-barcoded 5' primer plus a J-beta primer mix. MiXCR was run by TCRdb on the 5' RACE reads, yielding one entry per CDR3 protein. Among 550,000 to 750,000 distinct CDR3 sequences listed, around 21% were seen once. The sequencing input was blood. The receptors come from a man between 65 and 85 years old in good health.

The rearrangement uses TRBV14 and TRBJ2-1; D possibly uses TRBD1 or TRBD2 (5 bases each). V lost 2 bases, J lost 4 bases, and 12 bases lay in between. Germline V gives CDR1 SGHDN, CDR2 FVKESK. This CDR3 spans 15 amino acids. DNA of the CDR3: TGTGCCAGCAGCCAAACGGGACCCCGGTACAATGAGCAGTTCTTC. Translation: CASSQTGPRYNEQFF.

This clonotype was seen more than once but under ten times. The gene calls are TRBV19 and TRBJ2-1, with 7 bases lining up with TRBD1. CDR3 length: 12 amino acids. V lost 4 bases, J lost 13 bases, and 7 bases stayed unmatched. The V gene's germline CDR1 is LNHDA and CDR2 SQIVND (reference sequence). CDR3 amino acids: CASSRDSVFQFF. The CDR3 DNA reads TGTGCCAGTAGTAGGGACAGCGTTTTCCAGTTCTTC.

V usage is TRBV7-9 and J usage is TRBJ1-2, with a weak D call TRBD1 (6 bases). The germline CDR1 and CDR2 sequences are SEHNR and FQNEAQ (reference sequence). This CDR3 is 13 amino acids long. V gave up 3 bases and J gave up 8 bases, with 13 bases separating them. CDR3 sequence (DNA): TGTGCCAGCAGCTTGGGGACATATGGAGGCTACACCTTC. Its translation: CASSLGTYGGYTF. Filled out from reference TRBV7-9 and TRBJ1-2, the complete variable domain reads DTGVSQNPRHKITKRGQNVTFRCDPISEHNRLYWYRQTLGQGPEFLTYFQNEAQLEKSRLLSDRFSAERPKGSFSTLEIQRTEQGDSAMYLCASSLGTYGGYTFGSGTRLTVV.

In this sample, this clonotype turned up many times. This chain links TRBV12-3 or TRBV12-4 with TRBJ2-1, with a tentative D call TRBD2 (7 bases). This CDR3 is 16 amino acids long. Trimming took 6 bases from V and 3 from J, leaving 18 bases between them. Here the CDR3 DNA reads TGTGCCAGCAGGCCCAGGGGTAGCGGGCTCTACAATGAGCAGTTCTTC. It encodes CASRPRGSGLYNEQFF.

This chain connects TRBV20-1 to TRBJ2-1; D remains unclear. Between the trimmed V and J ends, which lost 3 bases and 3 bases, there was a span of 9 bases. The CDR3 totals 13 residues. Germline loops: CDR1 DFQATT, CDR2 SNEGSKA (reference sequence). The DNA for the CDR3 is TGCAGTGCTAGGATATTGAGCTACAATGAGCAGTTCTTC. Residues: CSARILSYNEQFF.

The chain couples TRBV30 to TRBJ1-2, with D maybe TRBD1 (6 bases). V was shortened by 1 base and J by 7 bases, with 16 bases between the two germline ends. The CDR3 extends over 14 amino acids. Germline V gene sequence: CDR1 GTSNPN, CDR2 SVGIG (reference sequence). The CDR3 DNA is TGTGCCTGGAGTGGGGACAAGCCGGGCGGTGGCTACACCTTC. This translates into CAWSGDKPGGGYTF.

The sample holds a few counts of this clonotype. CDR3 region: CASTTAVGYGYTF. For the CDR3, the DNA is TGTGCCAGCACCACGGCCGTAGGCTATGGCTACACCTTC. The chain couples TRBV12-3 or TRBV12-4 to TRBJ1-2; D unresolved. This CDR3 has 13 amino acids. The V gene lost 7 bases and the J gene lost 4 bases, with 13 bases spanning the gap.

This clonotype was recorded only once. The V and J genes are TRBV20-1 and TRBJ1-5, with D perhaps TRBD1 (5 bases). Trimming removed 3 bases from V and 5 bases from J, with 11 bases in between. Looked up from germline, CDR1 is DFQATT and CDR2 is SNEGSKA (reference sequence). CDR3 size: 13 residues. CDR3 nucleotides: TGCAGTGCTAGGGGGGGAAGCGATCAGCCCCAGCATTTT. Amino acid sequence: CSARGGSDQPQHF.

This clonotype has a handful of counts. This chain connects TRBV11-1 to TRBJ2-6; D may be TRBD2 (6 bases). There are 16 residues in the CDR3. The V and J ends lost 2 bases and 2 bases respectively, with 10 bases between them. Germline CDR1 is SGHAT and CDR2 is FQDESV (reference sequence). The chain's CDR3 is CASSLQGGTGANVLTF. CDR3 in DNA: TGTGCCAGCAGCTTACAGGGAGGAACTGGGGCCAACGTCCTGACTTTC.

This clonotype has at least ten counts. J is TRBJ2-5 and V is TRBV2; 14 nucleotides align to TRBD2. Losses at the gene ends were 1 base for V and 2 bases for J; bases not matched to a gene: 0. The CDR3 runs to 16 residues. Looked up from germline, CDR1 is SNHLY and CDR2 is FYNNEI. Here the CDR3 reads CASSEGLAGGQETQYF. For the CDR3, the DNA is TGTGCCAGCAGTGAAGGACTAGCGGGAGGGCAAGAGACCCAGTACTTC.

The chain uses TRBV7-9 and TRBJ1-1; D remains ambiguous. CDR1 is SEHNR, CDR2 FQNEAQ, per germline (reference sequence). Trimming cost V 4 bases and J 8 bases, with 14 bases left between them. This CDR3 contains 13 residues. This CDR3 is CASSSPQATEAFF. CDR3 bases: TGTGCCAGCAGCTCGCCCCAGGCGACCGAAGCTTTCTTT.

The gene calls are TRBV5-1 and TRBJ2-5, with D possibly TRBD2 on 5 matching bases. The CDR3 loop spans 15 amino acids. V was clipped by 7 bases and J by 2 bases, with 18 bases between them. Germline V CDR1 and CDR2: SGHRS, YFSETQ. The CDR3 is CASGSNGNPQETQYF. In DNA, the CDR3 is TGCGCCAGCGGCTCGAACGGGAACCCGCAAGAGACCCAGTACTTC.

This clonotype showed up many times. This chain links TRBV7-2 with TRBJ1-2, with a possible D match to TRBD1 (6 bases). CDR1 is SGHTA, CDR2 FQGNSA, per germline. V was cut by 2 bases and J by 7 bases, with 11 bases left in between. CDR3 length: 13 amino acids. This chain's CDR3 is CASSLLGGSGYTF. CDR3 nucleotide sequence: TGTGCCAGCAGCTTACTGGGGGGCAGTGGCTACACCTTC.

This clonotype was recorded a few times. The chain uses TRBV29-1 and TRBJ1-5; D may be TRBD1 (5 bases). Germline V lookup: CDR1 SQVTM, CDR2 ANQGSEA. V lost 7 bases and J 1 base, leaving 11 bases between the germline ends. The CDR3 has 13 amino acids. CDR3 nucleotides: TGCAGCGCCGGGGGGGGAAGCAATCAGCCCCAGCATTTT. Its protein product is CSAGGGSNQPQHF.

The genes are TRBV2 and TRBJ2-5; no clear D. The closer fit of TRBJ2-7 to the DNA end suggests the J call may be wrong. CDR1 and CDR2 (germline): SNHLY, FYNNEI. This CDR3 region has 12 residues. The CDR3 nucleotides are TGTGCCAGCAGACAGTACTCCTACGAGCAGTACTTC. Its translation is CASRQYSYEQYF.

This clonotype was seen only once. This rearrangement joins TRBV4-1 to TRBJ2-2; D ambiguous. The CDR3 runs to 17 residues. Germline CDR1 is MGHRA and CDR2 is YSYEKL. The ends were cut back, 2 bases at V and 5 bases at J, with 18 bases in the middle. The CDR3, as DNA: TGCGCCAGCAGCCAACTCATTGGCCACGGAAGGACCGGGGAGCTGTTTTTT. It specifies CASSQLIGHGRTGELFF.

This sequence joins TRBV7-2 and TRBJ1-1; 7 nucleotides line up with TRBD1. The V gene end was trimmed by 1 base and the J gene end by 2 bases; junction bases not matched to a gene: 4. The CDR3 extends over 15 amino acids. Per the germline V gene, CDR1 is SGHTA and CDR2 is FQGNSA. The CDR3 DNA is TGTGCCAGCAGCTTAGAAGGGACAGCCAACACTGAAGCTTTCTTT. Its protein product is CASSLEGTANTEAFF. Based on the CDR3 plus reference TRBV7-2 and TRBJ1-1, the full variable domain is GAGVSQSPSNKVTEKGKDVELRCDPISGHTALYWYRQSLGQGLEFLIYFQGNSAPDKSGLPSDRFSAERTGGSVSTLTIQRTQQEDSAVYLCASSLEGTANTEAFFGQGTRLTVV.

The genes are TRBV6-5 and TRBJ1-1, with D tentatively TRBD1 (5 bases). Per germline, CDR1 MNHEY and CDR2 SVGAGI. V was trimmed by 6 bases and J by 5 bases, leaving 16 bases between them. The CDR3 has 14 residues. CDR3 residues: CASRSWLGTTEAFF. CDR3 DNA: TGTGCCAGCAGATCCTGGTTGGGGACGACTGAAGCTTTCTTT.

This chain uses TRBV24-1 with TRBJ2-7; no definite D call. This CDR3 spans 12 amino acids. Trimming shortened V by 0 bases and J by 6 bases, and 5 bases separated the two germline ends. The germline gives CDR1 KGHDR, CDR2 SFDVKD. The CDR3 nucleotides read TGTGCCACCAGTGATTTGGCCGGCGAGCAGTACTTC. Translating it yields CATSDLAGEQYF.

This clonotype was seen a handful of times. This chain links TRBV25-1 with TRBJ2-1, with 8 positions matching TRBD2. Per the germline V gene, CDR1 is MGHDK and CDR2 is SYGVNS. The CDR3 runs 15 residues. With 8 bases clipped from V and 5 bases from J, the junction kept 11 bases outside the gene matches. CDR3 region: CASAPTSGHHNEQFF. CDR3 bases: TGTGCCAGCGCGCCTACTAGCGGACACCACAATGAGCAGTTCTTC.

The V call is TRBV29-1, the J call TRBJ1-2; 10 positions agree with TRBD1. V lost 7 bases, J lost 6 bases, and 8 bases stayed unmatched. This CDR3 comprises 13 residues. The germline V gene encodes CDR1 SQVTM and CDR2 ANQGSEA. The CDR3 DNA is TGCAGCGCCAGACAGGGGGCAGGGGATGGCTACACCTTC. Encoded protein: CSARQGAGDGYTF. The complete variable domain, with remaining parts taken from reference TRBV29-1 and TRBJ1-2, reads SAVISQKPSRDICQRGTSLTIQCQVDSQVTMMFWYRQQPGQSLTLIATANQGSEATYESGFVIDKFPISRPNLTFSTLTVSNMSPEDSSIYLCSARQGAGDGYTFGSGTRLTVV.

J is TRBJ2-5 and V is TRBV12-3 or TRBV12-4; 10 bases line up with TRBD2. The CDR3 extends over 15 amino acids. V lost 3 bases, J lost 4 bases, and 5 bases stayed unmatched. DNA for the CDR3: TGTGCCAGCAGTTTTTGGACTAGCGGTAGAGAGACCCAGTACTTC. It yields the protein CASSFWTSGRETQYF.

The V call is TRBV9, the J call TRBJ1-3, with D perhaps TRBD1 (5 bases). The CDR3 length is 15 residues. From germline, CDR1 is SGDLS and CDR2 YYNGEE. With 0 bases removed from V and 4 bases from J, the gap between germline ends came to 11 bases. The CDR3 here is CASSVDPGTGNTIYF. The CDR3, as DNA: TGTGCCAGCAGCGTAGACCCGGGGACCGGAAACACCATATATTTT.

This clonotype has only a few counts. The chain is built from TRBV29-1 and TRBJ2-7; 11 nucleotides align to TRBD2. V lost 4 bases and J lost 2; bases outside the gene matches: 13. There are 17 residues in the CDR3. Germline V CDR1 and CDR2: SQVTM, ANQGSEA. CDR3 region: CSVADPRVAGGPYEQYF. In DNA, the CDR3 is TGCAGCGTTGCCGACCCTAGGGTAGCGGGAGGGCCCTACGAGCAGTACTTC.